This T cell receptor beta chain came from a study of identical twins. The CDR3 loop spans 15 amino acids. TCRdb reprocessed the 5' RACE reads via MiXCR and lists one record per CDR3 protein. The sample holds about 1.7 million distinct CDR3 sequences, less than 40% seen once. Concerning this clonotype: Its matching antigen is unknown.

Study-level findings and limits: Partial confounding of zero-insertion analyses by invariant MAIT and iNKT cells was possible. There were fewer insertions in abundant cord blood beta clonotypes, but memory repertoires showed no such pattern. Twin-shared out-of-frame alpha sequences were enriched for low generation probability. The degree of excess twin sharing was weaker in beta out-of-frame sequences.

This sequence joins TRBV12-3 or TRBV12-4 and TRBJ2-5; 10 bases match TRBD2. The J call could be wrong; TRBJ2-7 is a better fit for the DNA end. The source of this sequence is a newborn girl in good health. The specimen sequenced was cord blood. The DNA of the CDR3 is TGTGCCAGCAGTTTAGTGCCTAGCGGGGGACACGAGCAGTACTTC. Protein: CASSLVPSGGHEQYF.